The 23 T cell receptor beta chains below come from one sample, sequenced in a study of T-cell reconstitution after alpha-beta-depleted transplantation in children. A library of TCRbeta sequences, prepared with unique molecular identifiers, was generated. Each CDR3 protein gets one entry after TCRdb re-called the PCR reads with MiXCR. The sample contains around 440,000 distinct CDR3 sequences, roughly 16% of which appear only once. The source material was PBMCs, mostly from graft donor cells, sampled 360 days after TCRalphabeta/CD19-depleted stem cell transplant. The receptor set was obtained from a boy in the first two years of life who had a stem cell transplant for Wiskott-Aldrich syndrome, so the T cells may come from the graft donor.

This clonotype was seen a handful of times. The CDR3 DNA is TGTGCCATCAGTCGGTTTGGGTCAGGGGTGGGCCACAATGAGCAGTTCTTC. This sequence encodes CAISRFGSGVGHNEQFF. The chain has TRBV10-3 and TRBJ2-1; maybe TRBD1 (6 bases). CDR1 and CDR2 from the germline V gene are ENHRY and SYGVKD. V gave up 5 bases and J gave up 5 bases, with 22 bases separating them. The CDR3 has 17 residues.

This chain connects TRBV20-1 to TRBJ1-6; 7 bases match TRBD1. V lost 6 bases, J lost 5 bases, and 7 bases stayed unmatched. Germline V gene lookup returns CDR1 DFQATT and CDR2 SNEGSKA (reference sequence). The CDR3 is made up of 14 amino acids. The CDR3 loop is CSAKTGSNNSPLHF. CDR3 in DNA: TGCAGTGCGAAGACAGGGTCCAATAATTCACCCCTCCACTTT.

This chain links TRBV5-1 with TRBJ2-7; D might be TRBD1 or TRBD2, each matching 5 bases. This CDR3 spans 17 amino acids. Trimming took off 0 bases at V and 3 bases at J, with 19 bases between the two ends. The germline gives CDR1 SGHRS, CDR2 YFSETQ. The DNA for the CDR3 is TGCGCCAGCAGCTTGGTACTCCGGGGCACGGCACGCTACGAGCAGTACTTC. Amino acids: CASSLVLRGTARYEQYF.

Many counts were recorded for this clonotype. V gene TRBV5-1 combines with J gene TRBJ2-1; 8 bases are a match to TRBD2. The length of the CDR3 is 14 residues. V shed 4 bases, J shed 13 bases, and the junction held 13 bases outside the gene matches. Per germline, CDR1 SGHRS and CDR2 YFSETQ. In DNA form, the CDR3 reads TGCGCCAGCAGCCTGGGACTAGTAGGTGGAGCCCAGTTCTTC. Its translation is CASSLGLVGGAQFF.

The rearrangement joins TRBV7-2 to TRBJ1-1, with TRBD1 identical over 8 bases. CDR1 is SGHTA, CDR2 FQGNSA, per germline. This CDR3 has 15 amino acids. V lost 0 bases to trimming and J lost 6 bases; unmatched junction nucleotides: 6. CDR3 region: CASSLASGGVAEAFF. The DNA for the CDR3 is TGTGCCAGCAGCTTAGCATCAGGGGGCGTAGCTGAAGCTTTCTTT.

This clonotype has just a few counts. The chain couples TRBV2 to TRBJ2-7, with TRBD1 matching over 10 bases. CDR3 length equals 16 residues. Unmatched junction bases numbered 11, after V lost 7 bases and J lost 2 bases. Germline V gene lookup returns CDR1 SNHLY and CDR2 FYNNEI. CDR3 protein: CASTSIRDRGPYEQYF. DNA for the CDR3: TGTGCCAGCACAAGTATCCGGGACAGGGGTCCCTACGAGCAGTACTTC.

This chain links TRBV7-9 with TRBJ2-1; TRBD2 aligns across 14 bases. The junction had 10 bases not matched to a gene; V was cut back by 5 bases and J by 7 bases. CDR1 and CDR2 (germline): SEHNR, FQNEAQ (reference sequence). The CDR3 is 17 residues long. DNA for the CDR3: TGTGCCAGCAGCGAGGGGACTAGCGGGAGTCTCGGAAATGAGCAGTTCTTC. It codes for CASSEGTSGSLGNEQFF.

This sequence joins TRBV28 and TRBJ2-3; a possible D gene is TRBD2 (7 bases). Germline CDR1 and CDR2: MDHEN and SYDVKM. This CDR3 region has 17 residues. Trimming took off 9 bases at V and 0 bases at J, with 22 bases between the two ends. The CDR3 region is CASQFGGAGISTDTQYF. Written as DNA, the CDR3 is TGTGCCAGTCAATTTGGGGGGGCAGGGATCAGCACAGATACGCAGTATTTT. The full variable domain, its missing parts supplied by reference TRBV28 and TRBJ2-3, is DVKVTQSSRYLVKRTGEKVFLECVQDMDHENMFWYRQDPGLGLRLIYFSYDVKMKEKGDIPEGYSVSREKKERFSLILESASTNQTSMYLCASQFGGAGISTDTQYFGPGTRLTVL.

The chain carries TRBV5-8 and TRBJ2-2; the D is unclear. Germline V gene lookup returns CDR1 SGHTS and CDR2 YDEGEE. There are 15 residues in the CDR3. V was pared by 0 bases and J by 4 bases, with 10 bases between. In nucleotides, the CDR3 is TGTGCCAGCAGCTTGGTACCAGCGAGCACCGGGGAGCTGTTTTTT. As protein: CASSLVPASTGELFF.

This clonotype was detected a few times. V gene TRBV5-1 combines with J gene TRBJ2-6; D is perhaps TRBD1 (5 bases). CDR1 and CDR2 from the germline V gene are SGHRS and YFSETQ. The V end lost 6 bases, the J end lost 3 bases, and 10 bases lay between the germline ends. The CDR3 runs to 14 residues. CDR3 amino acids: CASNQGVGANVLTF. CDR3 coding DNA: TGCGCCAGCAACCAGGGTGTTGGGGCCAACGTCCTGACTTTC.

The chain links TRBV18 to TRBJ2-7; 9 bases align to TRBD2. The CDR3 consists of 14 residues. Germline V gene data show CDR1 as KGHSH and CDR2 as LQKENI. V lost 4 bases and J lost 6; bases outside the gene matches: 7. CDR3 sequence reads: CASSRTSAGGEQYF. In DNA, the CDR3 is TGTGCCAGCTCACGGACTAGCGCCGGGGGCGAGCAGTACTTC.

This rearrangement joins TRBV18 to TRBJ2-7; D not resolved. Germline V CDR1 and CDR2: KGHSH, LQKENI. The length of the CDR3 is 14 residues. V was trimmed by 0 bases and J by 2 bases, leaving 8 bases between them. CDR3 loop: CASSPPATPYEQYF. The CDR3 nucleotides read TGTGCCAGCTCACCACCGGCAACCCCCTACGAGCAGTACTTC.

Only a few counts were recorded for this clonotype. The chain links TRBV19 to TRBJ2-1; 8 bases line up with TRBD1. This CDR3 is 16 amino acids long. V was clipped by 7 bases and J by 4 bases; unmatched bases: 12. Germline CDR1 LNHDA, CDR2 SQIVND (reference sequence). The CDR3 region is CASTISDRVGYNEQFF. The CDR3 nucleotides are TGTGCCAGTACCATTTCGGACAGGGTCGGTTACAATGAGCAGTTCTTC.

V usage is TRBV6-1 and J usage is TRBJ1-2; the match to TRBD1 covers 7 bases. CDR3 length: 14 residues. From germline, CDR1 is MNHNS and CDR2 SASEGT. The V and J ends lost 6 bases and 3 bases, in that order; junction bases with no gene match: 7. The CDR3 coding sequence is TGTGCCAGCAGGAGGGACAGCCCGGACTATGGCTACACCTTC. Protein: CASRRDSPDYGYTF.

V usage is TRBV20-1 and J usage is TRBJ2-5; D gene unclear. Germline CDR1 DFQATT, CDR2 SNEGSKA (reference sequence). Trimming removed 6 bases at V and 5 bases at J, with 13 bases between. The CDR3 totals 12 residues. CDR3 sequence (DNA): TGCAGTGCGCTAAAAAATGGGGAGACCCAGTACTTC. Its protein is CSALKNGETQYF.

This clonotype was detected only a few times. The chain is built from TRBV28 and TRBJ2-2; weak D call: TRBD1 (5 bases). The CDR3 consists of 15 residues. The ends were cut back, 6 bases at V and 4 bases at J, with 15 bases in the middle. CDR1 and CDR2 from the germline V gene are MDHEN and SYDVKM. The CDR3 DNA is TGTGCCAGCAGCCCCAGCGAGACAGTCACCGGGGAGCTGTTTTTT. This encodes CASSPSETVTGELFF.

The V and J genes are TRBV7-9 and TRBJ2-1; 9 bases are a match to TRBD2. J gave up 9 bases and V 5 bases, and 14 bases lay outside the gene matches. Germline V gene sequence: CDR1 SEHNR, CDR2 FQNEAQ (reference sequence). The CDR3 spans 16 residues. The chain's CDR3 is CASSQGASGKTVEQFF. The CDR3 coding sequence is TGTGCCAGCAGCCAAGGGGCTAGCGGGAAGACGGTTGAGCAGTTCTTC.

The chain uses TRBV12-3 or TRBV12-4 and TRBJ2-7; the match to TRBD2 covers 9 bases. After removal of 4 bases from V and 3 bases from J, the junction contained 10 bases not matched to a gene. The CDR3 consists of 16 residues. CDR3 residues: CASSSIAGGSYYEQYF. Written as DNA, the CDR3 is TGTGCCAGCAGTTCTATCGCGGGAGGGTCCTACTACGAGCAGTACTTC.

This clonotype was seen only a few times. The chain has TRBV4-3 and TRBJ2-3; D gene unclear. This CDR3 has 16 residues. Germline-derived CDR1 and CDR2 are LGHNA and YSLEER. V lost 0 bases and J 0 bases, leaving 10 bases between the germline ends. CDR3 DNA: TGCGCCAGCAGCCAAGAAGGGCCTACTAGCACAGATACGCAGTATTTT. It translates to CASSQEGPTSTDTQYF.

J is TRBJ2-5 and V is TRBV4-1, with 8 bases aligning to TRBD2. Germline values: CDR1 MGHRA, CDR2 YSYEKL. This CDR3 is 16 amino acids long. The ends lost 3 bases at V and 2 bases at J; junction bases unmatched: 8. The CDR3 DNA sequence: TGCGCCAGCAGCCACCCGGGGGGGGGGCCGCAAGAGACCCAGTACTTC. It is translated as CASSHPGGGPQETQYF.

This clonotype was seen many times. The J gene is TRBJ2-7, the V gene TRBV3-1; 8 bases map to TRBD1. Losses at the gene ends were 3 bases for V and 2 bases for J; bases not matched to a gene: 6. The germline CDR1 and CDR2 sequences are LGHDT and YNNKEL (reference sequence). The CDR3 is made up of 15 amino acids. The DNA of the CDR3 is TGTGCCAGCAGCCACCTGGGACAGGATCCCTACGAGCAGTACTTC. It yields the protein CASSHLGQDPYEQYF.

In DNA, the CDR3 is TGTGCCAGCATTAGCGGAGAGGGCCGCTACAATGAGCAGTTCTTC. Translation: CASISGEGRYNEQFF. The chain combines TRBV12-3 or TRBV12-4 with TRBJ2-1; tentative D call: TRBD2 (6 bases). CDR3 size: 15 residues. The V end lost 7 bases, the J end lost 3 bases, and 16 bases lay between the germline ends.

The J gene is TRBJ1-1, the V gene TRBV7-9; tentative D call: TRBD1 (5 bases). CDR3 size: 13 residues. Trimming took off 5 bases at V and 8 bases at J, with 15 bases between the two ends. Germline lookup yields CDR1 SEHNR and CDR2 FQNEAQ (reference sequence). The CDR3 bases are TGTGCCAGCAGCCCCTCCGGGGGGAGGGAAGCTTTCTTT. It specifies CASSPSGGREAFF.